A selection of T cell receptor beta chains follows, all from one sample in a study of cytotoxic CD8 clonotypes in ibrutinib-treated CLL. Libraries were prepared by immunoSEQ multiplex PCR; TCRdb keeps only in-frame clonotypes and omits some of them. The sample records approximately 150,000 clones, more than 70% being singletons. The sample was PBMCs, taken at disease progression, from a patient treated with ibrutinib. These receptors were taken from a human donor with chronic lymphocytic leukemia. CDR3s include the opening cysteine and the closing phenylalanine or tryptophan. D genes are given only for firm matches. Clone size is not always given. Where it is, it says once, few, many or a class for expanded clones.

J	size	D	V	DNA	CDR3
TRBJ1-2	few	TRBD1	TRBV10-3	TGTGCCATCAGCGCAGGGGGCGAGGCCTATGGCTACACCTTC	CAISAGGEAYGYTF
TRBJ2-5	-	-	TRBV5-1	TGCGCCAGCAGCTTGGCGGTGGAGACCCAGTACTTC	CASSLAVETQYF
TRBJ2-1	-	TRBD2	TRBV7-9	TGTGCCAGCAGCTCCCCCCATAGCGGGAGGCCGAAAGGTGAGCAGTTCTTC	CASSSPHSGRPKGEQFF
TRBJ2-5	-	TRBD1	TRBV7-9	TGTGCCAGCAGCTTTCCGGGACAGGGAGGCCAGACCCAGTACTTC	CASSFPGQGGQTQYF
TRBJ1-3	-	TRBD1	TRBV10-2	TGCGCCAGCAGATCCAGGGGGGGCCTGGGAGGAAACACCATATATTTT	CASRSRGGLGGNTIYF
TRBJ1-2	-	-	TRBV9	TGTGCCAGCAGCGTAGGTTCAGACATCTATGGCTACACCTTC	CASSVGSDIYGYTF
TRBJ1-1	-	-	TRBV19	TGTGCCAGTACCACATCCGGGAACACTGAAGCTTTCTTT	CASTTSGNTEAFF
TRBJ2-2	few	TRBD2	TRBV4-1	TGCGCCAGCAGCCCCAGGTTCCTAGCGGCGAACACCGGGGAGCTGTTTTTT	CASSPRFLAANTGELFF
TRBJ1-2	-	-	TRBV29-1	TGCAGCGTTGAAAGTTCAGGGCAAGGCTACACCTTC	CSVESSGQGYTF
TRBJ1-1	-	-	TRBV7-9	TGTGCCAGCAGCTATACAATTAACACTGAAGCTTTCTTT	CASSYTINTEAFF
TRBJ1-1	-	-	TRBV25-1	TGTGCCAGCAGTGTCAACCGGGGTTCTGAAGCTTTCTTT	CASSVNRGSEAFF
TRBJ1-1	-	TRBD1	TRBV5-1	TGCGCCAGCAGCTTCGAGGGGGCTCACACTGAAGCTTTCTTT	CASSFEGAHTEAFF
TRBJ2-7	-	TRBD2	TRBV5-1	TGCGCCAGCAGCTTGGAGTCTCGCGGGAGCCAGCAGTACTTC	CASSLESRGSQQYF
TRBJ2-2	-	TRBD2	TRBV19	TGTGCCAGTACCCTCGGGCTAGCGGGAGGTAGGACCGGGGAGCTGTTTTTT	CASTLGLAGGRTGELFF
TRBJ2-6	-	-	TRBV5-1	TGCGCCAGCCTCCAGGGGAGCTCTGGGGCCAACGTCCTGACTTTC	CASLQGSSGANVLTF
TRBJ2-3	-	TRBD2	TRBV10-3	TGTGCCATCAAACTAGCGGGAACCAGCACAGATACGCAGTATTTT	CAIKLAGTSTDTQYF
TRBJ2-4	few	-	TRBV23-1	TGCGCCAGCAGTCCATCGGACGCCCGATCGGGGATTCAAACCATTCAGTACTTC	CASSPSDARSGIQTIQYF
TRBJ2-7	-	-	TRBV27	TGTGCCAGCAGTTTCGACATTTCCGACTACGAGCAGTACTTC	CASSFDISDYEQYF
TRBJ1-5	-	-	TRBV6-1	TGTGCCAGCAGTGAAGGGACGGCCCAGCATTTT	CASSEGTAQHF
TRBJ2-3	-	-	TRBV18	TGTGCCAGCTCACCTGCGACTAGCACAGATACGCAGTATTTT	CASSPATSTDTQYF
TRBJ2-2	few	-	TRBV9	TGTGCCAGCAGCGAGGCGGGAATGGACACCGGGGAGCTGTTTTTT	CASSEAGMDTGELFF
TRBJ1-2	-	-	TRBV9	TGTGCCAGCAGCGTAGCGGGGTCGACTAACTATGGCTACACCTTC	CASSVAGSTNYGYTF
TRBJ1-5	-	-	TRBV5-5	TGTGCCAGCAGCCCTAGCGGTAATCAGCCCCAGCATTTT	CASSPSGNQPQHF
TRBJ2-7	-	TRBD2	TRBV7-6	TGTGCCAGCGGTACCGGGACTAGTGGCGAGCAGTACTTC	CASGTGTSGEQYF
TRBJ2-1	-	-	TRBV7-2	TGTGCCAGCAGCCCCTTGAGGCGGTCCTACAATGAGCAGTTCTTC	CASSPLRRSYNEQFF
TRBJ2-6	-	-	TRBV19	TGTGCCAGTAGTATAGCGACGGCGTCGTCCGTCCTGACTTTC	CASSIATASSVLTF
TRBJ1-2	-	-	TRBV28	TGTGCCAGCAGTTTCTCGAGTGAAGGCTATGGCTACACCTTC	CASSFSSEGYGYTF
TRBJ2-4	-	TRBD2	TRBV19	TGTGCCAGTAGTGCTTCCCCCCGGGGGGGCTTTCACATTCAGTACTTC	CASSASPRGGFHIQYF
TRBJ2-1	-	TRBD2	TRBV2	TGTGCCAGCGCCGGGACTAGCGGGACGTACAATGAGCAGTTCTTC	CASAGTSGTYNEQFF
TRBJ2-7	-	TRBD1	TRBV5-6	TGTGCCAGCAGAACAGGGGCCGACGAGCAGTACTTC	CASRTGADEQYF
TRBJ2-1	-	-	TRBV6-1	TGTGCCAGCAGCGAGCAGTTCTTC	CASSEQFF
TRBJ1-2	-	-	TRBV6-1	TGTGCCAGCAGTGAAAGGGCCCCGGACTATGGCTACACCTTC	CASSERAPDYGYTF
TRBJ1-1	-	-	TRBV5-8	TGTGCCAGCAGCTGGGCCCTCGGAGGGGAACTATACACTGAAGCTTTCTTT	CASSWALGGELYTEAFF
TRBJ1-3	few	TRBD1	TRBV4-1	TGCGCCAGCAGCCACAACGACAGGGCGATGTCTGGAAACACCATATATTTT	CASSHNDRAMSGNTIYF
TRBJ1-5	-	-	TRBV6-1	TGTGCCAGCATAGAGGGTCTCAATCAGCCCCAGCATTTT	CASIEGLNQPQHF
TRBJ2-1	-	TRBD2	TRBV6-6	TGTGCCAGCAGCCCACTAGCGGGAGGGCCCAATGAGCAGTTCTTC	CASSPLAGGPNEQFF
TRBJ1-1	once	TRBD1	TRBV5-5	TGTGCCAGCAGCTCCAGCCGAAGGGACAGGGGGCTGTTTGACACTGAAGCTTTCTTT	CASSSSRRDRGLFDTEAFF
TRBJ2-1	-	TRBD2	TRBV19	TGTGCCAGTAGTTGGGCCGGACTAGCGGGCACCTACAATGAGCAGTTCTTC	CASSWAGLAGTYNEQFF
TRBJ2-4	-	-	TRBV7-3	TGTGCCAGCAGCTTATTTGGAGGGGCCCAAAAAAACATTCAGTACTTC	CASSLFGGAQKNIQYF
TRBJ2-7	once	TRBD1	TRBV13	TGTGCCAGCAGCTGGGCGGTGACAGGGACCTACGAGCAGTACTTC	CASSWAVTGTYEQYF
TRBJ2-7	-	TRBD2	TRBV10-1	TGCGCCAGCAGTGAGGGTCTAGCGGGAGGGTACGAGCAGTACTTC	CASSEGLAGGYEQYF
TRBJ1-5	-	-	TRBV5-8	TGTGCCAGCAGCTTTTCGGGAAGACAGTTACTTTATAGCAATCAGCCCCAGCATTTT	CASSFSGRQLLYSNQPQHF
TRBJ2-3	-	-	TRBV2	TGTGCCAGCAGGGGAACAGGGACGGATACGCAGTATTTT	CASRGTGTDTQYF
TRBJ1-1	-	-	TRBV29-1	TGCAGCGGGGGGACCCGAGGCACTGAAGCTTTCTTT	CSGGTRGTEAFF
TRBJ2-7	-	-	TRBV10-3	TGTGCCGTACATTCGGCAGGGGTCTACGAGCAGTACTTC	CAVHSAGVYEQYF